This record concerns one TCR beta chain sequence. Trimming pared 4 bases from V and 2 bases from J, leaving 17 bases between. Germline V gene data show CDR1 as SNHLY and CDR2 as FYNNEI. This CDR3 contains 17 residues. These data come from a study of blood T cell repertoires in COVID-19. Study context: Sites in the United States, Italy and Spain provided acute and convalescent COVID-19 samples. In each case, the material was cDNA or gDNA derived from T cells, B-cell-depleted T cells, or PBMCs.

Original data processing: Scientists estimated how many nucleated cells there were by amplifying reference gene primers. Sequenced by immunoSEQ multiplex PCR; TCRdb stores in-frame clones only, minus some. The V and J calls and clone size come from that table; D and trimming were worked out from the DNA. The sample carries more than 95,000 clones, 90% recorded once. The chain has TRBV2 and TRBJ1-4; tentative D call: TRBD1 (5 bases). Sequences were obtained from peripheral blood. This receptor was taken from a human donor with active COVID-19. The donor label of this sample is uncertain. In DNA form, the CDR3 reads TGTGCCAGCAGTGGCACGGTCCAGGGAGGCACTAATGAAAAACTGTTTTTT. Its translation is CASSGTVQGGTNEKLFF.